Listed here is a single T cell receptor beta chain. CDR3 length equals 12 residues. Trimming removed 4 bases at V and 14 bases at J, with 14 bases between. Germline V lookup: CDR1 LGHDT, CDR2 YNNKEL (reference sequence). This sample stems from a study of control samples from healthy donors and cancer patients. Profiling relied on immunoSEQ multiplex PCR, and the TCRdb table lists in-frame clones only, not all of them. Among about 27,000 clones, approximately 91% were seen once, and the ten largest hold about an eighth. The sequence came from a man between 45 and 60 years old with lung cancer. This sequence joins TRBV3-1 (or the pseudogene TRBV3-2) and TRBJ1-4, with a possible D match to TRBD1 (6 bases). The sequencing sample was made of PBMCs. The CDR3 nucleotides read TGTGCCAGCAGCCTGGGGGAAGGGGGTCTGTTTTTT. It codes for CASSLGEGGLFF.